Detailed here is one T cell receptor (beta chain). Its target is not known. This specimen belongs to a study of neurological immune-mediated disorders. Study-level points and caveats: HTLV-1-associated myelopathy ranked highest for TCR clonal expansion and multiple sclerosis lowest, beneath healthy controls.

The making of cDNA relied on 5'RACE with 10-nucleotide random UMIs. TCRdb re-analysed the 5' RACE reads in MiXCR, keeping a single row per CDR3 protein. The top ten hold more than 9% of the sample, which has 64,000 or so distinct CDR3 sequences, about a tenth seen once. Time point: longitudinal time-point 1 (baseline). As healthy controls, volunteers from a blood bank in Maryland, USA, were used. Where libraries were unsorted, they were derived from 2 million PBMCs stored at -80 degrees C. CDR3 length: 15 amino acids. Germline CDR1 is MDHEN and CDR2 is SYDVKM. The J segment lost 4 bases and the V segment lost 11 bases, leaving 12 bases of the junction unmatched.

The sample comprised PBMCs. The V call is TRBV28, the J call TRBJ1-5; TRBD1 agrees at 9 bases. The TCR sequence derives from a man aged 30 to 45 in good health. This CDR3 reads CAAKTGGVGNQPQHF. The CDR3 region has the DNA TGTGCCGCAAAAACAGGGGGCGTGGGAAATCAGCCCCAGCATTTT.